This T cell receptor beta chain was obtained from a study of T cells in Graves' hyperthyroidism and ophthalmopathy. Whole-study results and caveats: Ophthalmopathy got predicted by the model a median approximately 6.4 months before its onset.

There were TCR beta CDR3 regions amplified from RNA transcripts. Researchers ran a first-round RT-PCR on the TCR CDR3 using the HTBI primer set. Each CDR3 protein gets one entry after TCRdb re-called the multiplex PCR reads with MiXCR. The data contain approximately 600,000 distinct CDR3 sequences, roughly 20% of them singletons. Germline CDR1 reads SGDLS; CDR2 reads YYNGEE. Trimming removed 1 base from V and 1 base from J, with 0 bases in between. The CDR3 extends over 12 amino acids. This clonotype was picked up many times. Its antigen is not identified. Among ophthalmopathy patients, the Clinical Activity Score reached at least 3, the NOSPECS grade reached at least 4, and duration remained under 3 months. Diagnoses were made from clinical symptoms, serum measures (thyroxine and TRAb), thyroid ultrasound and orbital computed tomography.

Sequencing was performed on blood. V and J are TRBV9 and TRBJ2-1; D is undetermined. This clonotype was sampled from a man aged 25-45 years with Graves' ophthalmopathy. CDR3 protein: CASSVSYNEQFF. The DNA for the CDR3 is TGTGCCAGCAGCGTATCCTACAATGAGCAGTTCTTC.